Below, one T cell receptor beta chain is given with its context. This receptor's antigen is unknown. No quality values exist for individual bases; no much larger clone is one base distant. The time point label for this specimen denotes: baseline before first vaccination. Vaccinee samples came from UK trials COV001 and COV002, including a single-blind randomized controlled phase 2/3 trial of AZD1222 (ChAdOx1 nCoV-19) in healthy adults. For TCRbeta chain sequencing, PBMC samples from trial participants were taken at day 0 and at day 28 after the second dose. The source of the sample is a study of T cell responses to AZD1222 COVID-19 vaccine (dated by TCRdb to about 2021). Concerning the study at large: AZD1222 recipients given second doses at about 4 weeks or at about 12 weeks were pooled, since spike-specific TCR depth and breadth were not found to differ between the two schedules. A total of more than 230 trial participants underwent TCR sequencing, of whom around 200 received two doses of AZD1222 and 26 received two doses of the MenACWY control vaccine. Trial participants were enrolled by age into subgroups of 18-55, 56-69 and 70-plus years, and around 150, 29 and 61 TCR-sequenced participants, respectively, were included in these subgroups. What the work shows at the level of the full study, not this receptor alone: The 56-69-year group was small, and its depth increase did not reach significance, likely because of low power. No day 14 peak-response samples were available, so repertoires were characterized only after the peak T cell response. Conclusions about previously exposed vaccinees were limited because only six AZD1222 recipients were SARS-CoV-2 seropositive at baseline. Reportedly, almost half of the unique spike-specific TCRs recognized epitopes lying outside the regions that are mutated in the B.1.351 and B.1.1.7 variants. Spike-specific TCR breadth and depth rose significantly after two AZD1222 doses compared with day 0 and with MenACWY recipients. Most participants were white British and females outnumbered males, and the authors suggested that clonal diversity may have been underestimated. The whole spike protein was spanned by vaccine-associated CD4 TCRs, and dominant responses were seen in regions 160-218 and 743-854.

The CDR3 regions of human TCRbeta chains were subjected to immunosequencing. As for the authors' bioinformatics: TCRs in the repertoires were compared against a reference library of SARS-CoV-2-specific TCRs that had been generated with the MIRA antigen-specificity platform. Breadth meant the fraction of unique TCRs that were SARS-CoV-2-associated, whereas depth meant the fraction of total T cells that were SARS-CoV-2-associated. Using the MIRA data, each spike-specific TCR was mapped to the spike region that the TCR reacts to and placed in a CD4 or CD8 class. Log10-transformed breadth and depth values were compared by one-way ANOVA with Sidak's multiple comparisons tests. What TCRdb holds here is the immuneACCESS table cut down to in-frame rearrangements. Part of the clones is not present; checked against another copy, under half of the missing clones reflect an unresolved V gene, and the others are unexplained. V, J and clone size are those of that table, while D and trimming were read from the DNA. This sample gives under 200,000 clones in total; roughly nine tenths of them show up just once. Of the sample, more than 1.3% is held by the ten largest clones.

V has 3 bases trimmed and J has 3 bases trimmed; junction bases matching no gene number 1. The germline V gene gives CDR1 as MNHNS and CDR2 as SASEGT. From the cysteine through the phenylalanine, the CDR3 covers 14 amino acids. Only the CDR3 part of the read is kept: 42 bases, read in frame from the first base. Source: peripheral blood, taken on day 0 of AZD1222 vaccination. The rearranged chain carries TRBV6-1 and TRBJ2-1, with TRBD2 identical over 8 junction bases. The receptor was isolated from an adult in good health. The sequenced DNA is TGTGCCAGCAGTGAGAGCGGGGGCTACAATGAGCAGTTCTTC. Translation gives CASSESGGYNEQFF.